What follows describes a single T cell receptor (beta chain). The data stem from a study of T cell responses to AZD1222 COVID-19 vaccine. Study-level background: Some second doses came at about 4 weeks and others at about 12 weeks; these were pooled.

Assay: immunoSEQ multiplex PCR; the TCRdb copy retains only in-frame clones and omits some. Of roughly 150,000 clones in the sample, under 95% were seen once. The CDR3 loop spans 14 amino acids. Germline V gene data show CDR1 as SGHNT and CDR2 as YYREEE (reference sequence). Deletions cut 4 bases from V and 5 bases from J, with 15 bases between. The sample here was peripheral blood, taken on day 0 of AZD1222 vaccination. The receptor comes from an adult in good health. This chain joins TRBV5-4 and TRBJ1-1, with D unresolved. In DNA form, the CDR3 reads TGTGCCAGCAGCGGGGTAATTAGTGGGACTGAAGCTTTCTTT. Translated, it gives CASSGVISGTEAFF.